Listed below are T cell receptor beta chains from one sample, sequenced in a study of T cell repertoires in cytomegalovirus infection. Each CDR3 protein is one row after TCRdb ran MiXCR on the reads. Of about 130,000 distinct CDR3 sequences listed, roughly 8.2% are singletons. The specimen was PBMCs. The receptor source for this set is a human donor in good health (CMV status not recorded). Some clones in this sample may be carry-over from other donors' samples. Each CDR3 is given with its conserved first and last residue. D genes are given only for firm matches. The size field is filled for only some rows; it gives once, few, many or a size class.

CDR3aa: CSATFEGYGYTF; CDR3nt: TGCAGTGCTACTTTTGAAGGATATGGCTACACCTTC; len: 12; v_gene: TRBV20-1; abundance: few; d_gene: .; j_gene: TRBJ1-2
CDR3aa: CASSTTGANQPQHF; CDR3nt: TGTGCCAGCAGCACGACAGGGGCCAATCAGCCCCAGCATTTT; len: 14; v_gene: TRBV12-3/TRBV12-4; abundance: many; d_gene: TRBD1; j_gene: TRBJ1-5
CDR3aa: CASYEEGQAYGYTF; CDR3nt: TGTGCCAGCTATGAAGAAGGACAGGCGTATGGCTACACCTTC; len: 14; v_gene: TRBV28; abundance: few; d_gene: TRBD1; j_gene: TRBJ1-2
CDR3aa: CASSPDTEAFF; CDR3nt: TGTGCCAGCAGCCCAGATACTGAAGCTTTCTTT; len: 11; v_gene: TRBV7-8; abundance: many; d_gene: .; j_gene: TRBJ1-1
CDR3aa: CSASGSVDTDTQYF; CDR3nt: TGCAGTGCTAGCGGCAGTGTCGACACAGATACGCAGTATTTT; len: 14; v_gene: TRBV20-1; abundance: many; d_gene: .; j_gene: TRBJ2-3
CDR3aa: CASSEPGHDSYEQYF; CDR3nt: TGTGCCAGCAGTGAGCCCGGACACGACTCCTACGAGCAGTACTTC; len: 15; v_gene: TRBV25-1; abundance: many; d_gene: .; j_gene: TRBJ2-7
CDR3aa: CASSLDTGNEKLFF; CDR3nt: TGTGCCAGCAGCTTGGATACAGGGAATGAAAAACTGTTTTTT; len: 14; v_gene: TRBV5-6; abundance: many; d_gene: .; j_gene: TRBJ1-4
CDR3aa: CASSVQGLTGNTIYF; CDR3nt: TGTGCCAGCAGTGTCCAGGGGTTGACTGGAAACACCATATATTTT; len: 15; v_gene: TRBV2; abundance: .; d_gene: .; j_gene: TRBJ1-3
CDR3aa: CASSFDPSENTGELFF; CDR3nt: TGTGCCAGCAGTTTTGATCCTAGCGAGAACACCGGGGAGCTGTTTTTT; len: 16; v_gene: TRBV28; abundance: .; d_gene: .; j_gene: TRBJ2-2
CDR3aa: CASSLAGGDNQPQHF; CDR3nt: TGTGCCAGCAGCTTAGCAGGGGGGGATAATCAGCCCCAGCATTTT; len: 15; v_gene: TRBV7-9; abundance: many; d_gene: .; j_gene: TRBJ1-5
CDR3aa: CASSQQLAGRSSYEQYF; CDR3nt: TGCGCCAGCAGCCAACAACTAGCGGGGCGAAGCTCCTACGAGCAGTACTTC; len: 17; v_gene: TRBV4-1; abundance: many; d_gene: TRBD2; j_gene: TRBJ2-7
CDR3aa: CASSPALQETQYF; CDR3nt: TGTGCCAGCAGCCCAGCGTTGCAAGAGACCCAGTACTTC; len: 13; v_gene: TRBV7-8; abundance: many; d_gene: .; j_gene: TRBJ2-5
CDR3aa: CASTRRTTPNEQFF; CDR3nt: TGTGCCAGCACAAGGCGGACTACCCCCAATGAGCAGTTCTTC; len: 14; v_gene: TRBV2; abundance: .; d_gene: .; j_gene: TRBJ2-1
CDR3aa: CASSLGVDLPFADTQYF; CDR3nt: TGTGCCAGCAGCTTAGGGGTGGACTTACCATTCGCAGATACGCAGTATTTT; len: 17; v_gene: TRBV7-2; abundance: few; d_gene: .; j_gene: TRBJ2-3
CDR3aa: CASSQAVPTGDSPLHF; CDR3nt: TGTGCCAGCAGCCAAGCCGTTCCGACGGGTGATTCACCCCTCCACTTT; len: 16; v_gene: TRBV4-2; abundance: many; d_gene: .; j_gene: TRBJ1-6
CDR3aa: CASSPLVGTNQPQHF; CDR3nt: TGTGCCAGCAGCCCCTTGGTTGGTACAAATCAGCCCCAGCATTTT; len: 15; v_gene: TRBV7-9; abundance: few; d_gene: .; j_gene: TRBJ1-5
CDR3aa: CASSYSGPRGGQETQYF; CDR3nt: TGTGCCAGCAGTTACTCAGGACCGCGGGGGGGCCAAGAGACCCAGTACTTC; len: 17; v_gene: TRBV6-5; abundance: few; d_gene: TRBD2; j_gene: TRBJ2-5
CDR3aa: CASSPRASVQYF; CDR3nt: TGTGCCAGCAGCCCACGGGCTAGCGTCCAGTATTTT; len: 12; v_gene: TRBV11-2; abundance: many; d_gene: .; j_gene: TRBJ2-3
CDR3aa: CASSALGIYNEQFF; CDR3nt: TGTGCCAGCAGTGCGCTTGGGATCTACAATGAGCAGTTCTTC; len: 14; v_gene: TRBV6-5; abundance: .; d_gene: .; j_gene: TRBJ2-1
CDR3aa: CASSLGESF; CDR3nt: TGCGCCAGCAGCTTGGGCGAGTCTTTC; len: 9; v_gene: TRBV5-1; abundance: .; d_gene: .; j_gene: TRBJ2-7
CDR3aa: CASRSGQMNTEAFF; CDR3nt: TGTGCCAGCAGGTCAGGACAGATGAACACTGAAGCTTTCTTT; len: 14; v_gene: TRBV12-3/TRBV12-4; abundance: many; d_gene: .; j_gene: TRBJ1-1